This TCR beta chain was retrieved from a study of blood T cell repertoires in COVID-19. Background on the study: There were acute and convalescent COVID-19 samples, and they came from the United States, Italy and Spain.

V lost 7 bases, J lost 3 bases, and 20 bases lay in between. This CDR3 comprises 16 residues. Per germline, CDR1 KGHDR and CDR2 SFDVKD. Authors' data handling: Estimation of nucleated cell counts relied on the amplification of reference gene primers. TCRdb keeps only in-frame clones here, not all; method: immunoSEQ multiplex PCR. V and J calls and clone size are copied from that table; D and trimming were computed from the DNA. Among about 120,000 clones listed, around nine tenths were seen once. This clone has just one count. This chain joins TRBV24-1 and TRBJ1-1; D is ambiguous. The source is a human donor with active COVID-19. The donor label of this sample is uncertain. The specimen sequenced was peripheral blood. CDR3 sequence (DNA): TGTGCCACCAGCCGAACGGTGGTGCCTCCGGACACTGAAGCTTTCTTT. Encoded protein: CATSRTVVPPDTEAFF.